This is a list of T cell receptor beta chains from one sample in a study of cytomegalovirus exposure and HLA in healthy donors. TCRdb's table, derived via immunoSEQ multiplex PCR, lists solely in-frame clones and lacks some. The repertoire consists of about 160,000 clones, with approximately 81% occurring once and the leading ten covering about 2.4%. Specimen: PBMCs. These receptors all come from a male donor in good health and CMV-seronegative. The CDR3 runs from the conserved cysteine through the conserved F or W. A D gene is named only where the DNA matches it firmly. Not all rows give a size; the values are once, few, many and, for expanded clones, a class.

CDR3	DNA	V	J	size	D
CASSPKAIQGSTDTQYF	TGTGCCAGCTCACCAAAAGCGATACAGGGTTCTACAGATACGCAGTATTTT	TRBV18	TRBJ2-3	-	-
CASSLFVGGGSYEQYF	TGTGCCAGCAGCTTGTTCGTCGGGGGGGGTTCCTACGAGCAGTACTTC	TRBV5-4	TRBJ2-7	many	TRBD2
CASSSPDYYEQYF	TGTGCCAGCAGTTCCCCGGACTATTACGAGCAGTACTTC	TRBV6-6	TRBJ2-7	few	-
CASSQGPLGQGAGGNTIYF	TGTGCCAGCAGCCAAGGGCCGCTGGGACAGGGGGCGGGTGGAAACACCATATATTTT	TRBV4-2	TRBJ1-3	few	TRBD1
CASSETGPTDTQYF	TGTGCCAGCAGTGAGACAGGCCCCACAGATACGCAGTATTTT	TRBV2	TRBJ2-3	-	-
CASSLVTSGGSTDTQYF	TGCGCCAGCAGCTTGGTGACTAGCGGGGGGAGCACAGATACGCAGTATTTT	TRBV5-1	TRBJ2-3	-	TRBD2
CASSMRESSYEQYF	TGTGCCAGTAGTATGAGGGAGAGCTCCTACGAGCAGTACTTC	TRBV19	TRBJ2-7	-	-
CSVDRSGEGGYTF	TGCAGCGTTGATAGGTCAGGGGAAGGTGGCTACACCTTC	TRBV29-1	TRBJ1-2	-	-
CASSQRQGSNQPQHF	TGTGCCAGTAGTCAAAGACAGGGGAGCAATCAGCCCCAGCATTTT	TRBV19	TRBJ1-5	-	TRBD1
CASSQDWPDRGHGYTF	TGCGCCAGCAGCCAAGATTGGCCGGACAGGGGGCATGGCTACACCTTC	TRBV4-3	TRBJ1-2	-	TRBD1
CASNHSGGLSSYNEQFF	TGCGCCAGCAACCACTCGGGAGGCCTTAGCTCCTACAATGAGCAGTTCTTC	TRBV10-1	TRBJ2-1	-	TRBD2
CASSPRDTGYEQYF	TGTGCCAGCTCACCAAGGGACACTGGCTACGAGCAGTACTTC	TRBV18	TRBJ2-7	-	-
CASSQAPSGGFETQYF	TGCGCCAGCAGCCAAGCACCTAGCGGGGGGTTCGAGACCCAGTACTTC	TRBV4-3	TRBJ2-5	-	TRBD2
CASSVQYGYTF	TGTGCCAGTAGTGTCCAGTATGGCTACACCTTC	TRBV19	TRBJ1-2	-	-
CASRGGTRNEQFF	TGTGCCAGCCGTGGCGGGACTAGGAATGAGCAGTTCTTC	TRBV2	TRBJ2-1	-	TRBD2
CASSSLGSYEQYF	TGTGCCAGCAGCTCTCTCGGGAGCTACGAGCAGTACTTC	TRBV5-5	TRBJ2-7	-	-
CASSQDPTGLSPLHF	TGTGCCAGCAGCCAAGATCCGACAGGGTTGTCGCCCCTCCACTTT	TRBV4-2	TRBJ1-6	once	TRBD1
CASSPGVYYEQYF	TGTGCCAGCAGCCCAGGGGTGTACTACGAGCAGTACTTC	TRBV7-9	TRBJ2-7	-	-
CASSPGGGNNYEQYF	TGTGCCAGCAGCCCCGGGGGGGGGAACAACTACGAGCAGTACTTC	TRBV4-2	TRBJ2-7	-	TRBD2
CASSHGTGGYEQYF	TGCGCCAGCAGTCACGGGACAGGGGGGTACGAGCAGTACTTC	TRBV23-1	TRBJ2-7	-	TRBD1
CASRLWQGELDGYTF	TGTGCCAGCAGGCTGTGGCAGGGGGAATTAGATGGCTACACCTTC	TRBV5-6	TRBJ1-2	-	TRBD1
CATLQGSAPYGYTF	TGTGCCACTCTACAGGGGTCGGCTCCCTATGGCTACACCTTC	TRBV6-5	TRBJ1-2	-	TRBD1
CASSLAGGQVSEGYTF	TGTGCCAGCAGCTTAGCGGGGGGACAGGTCTCGGAGGGCTACACCTTC	TRBV7-9	TRBJ1-2	-	TRBD1
CASSLSDSGGYNEQFF	TGTGCCAGCAGCTTGTCTGATAGCGGGGGGTACAATGAGCAGTTCTTC	TRBV5-6	TRBJ2-1	-	TRBD2
CASRGAPGTGYSLRVSTEAFF	TGTGCCAGCAGAGGAGCCCCCGGGACAGGGTATAGCCTTCGCGTAAGCACTGAAGCTTTCTTT	TRBV2	TRBJ1-1	once	TRBD1
CASSMTGGRGTEAFF	TGTGCCAGCAGTATGACAGGGGGCCGTGGCACTGAAGCTTTCTTT	TRBV28	TRBJ1-1	-	TRBD1
CASSIRVAGELFF	TGTGCCAGTAGTATACGCGTCGCCGGGGAGCTGTTTTTT	TRBV19	TRBJ2-2	-	-
CATGGAGGGQPQHF	TGTGCCACGGGAGGGGCAGGGGGCGGTCAGCCCCAGCATTTT	TRBV15	TRBJ1-5	-	TRBD1